One and the same sample provided the 4 T cell receptor beta chains below, sequenced in a study of blood T cell repertoires in COVID-19. Sequenced by immunoSEQ multiplex PCR; TCRdb stores in-frame clones only, minus some. Among about 60,000 clones listed, about nine tenths were seen once. The sequenced sample was peripheral blood. These receptors originate from a human donor with active COVID-19. The donor label of this sample is uncertain.

V and J are TRBV2 and TRBJ2-2; no definite D call. Germline loops: CDR1 SNHLY, CDR2 FYNNEI. CDR3 length: 15 residues. V was trimmed by 10 bases and J by 8 bases, leaving 23 bases between them. The CDR3: CATLGVLQRSGELFF. The CDR3 bases are TGTGCCACCCTAGGAGTGCTGCAACGGAGTGGGGAGCTGTTTTTT. The full variable domain, rest sourced from reference TRBV2 and TRBJ2-2, is EPEVTQTPSHQVTQMGQEVILRCVPISNHLYFYWYRQILGQKVEFLVSFYNNEISEKSEIFDDQFSVERPDGSNFTLKIRSTKLEDSAMYFCATLGVLQRSGELFFGEGSRLTVL.

The rearrangement uses TRBV18 and TRBJ2-7; 9 nucleotides line up with TRBD1. Germline-derived CDR1 and CDR2 are KGHSH and LQKENI. V dropped 3 bases and J dropped 12; count of bases not matched to a gene: 3. This CDR3 spans 11 amino acids. The CDR3 is CASSPGTGWYF. DNA for the CDR3: TGTGCCAGCTCACCCGGGACAGGGTGGTACTTC. Full variable domain (rest looked up from reference TRBV18 and TRBJ2-7): NAGVMQNPRHLVRRRGQEARLRCSPMKGHSHVYWYRQLPEEGLKFMVYLQKENIIDESGMPKERFSAEFPKEGPSILRIQQVVRGDSAAYFCASSPGTGWYFGPGTRLTVT.

This clone was seen only a few times. This chain connects TRBV7-3 to TRBJ2-7; D gene unclear. Germline V CDR1 and CDR2: SGHTA, FQGTGA. The V end lost 5 bases, the J end lost 0 bases, and 5 bases lay between the germline ends. CDR3 length: 12 amino acids. The CDR3 region is CASSDNSYEQYF. As DNA, the CDR3 is TGTGCCAGCAGCGACAACTCCTACGAGCAGTACTTC.

The V and J genes are TRBV7-3 and TRBJ2-1, with D unclear. The germline gives CDR1 SGHTA, CDR2 FQGTGA. V was pared by 1 base and J by 2 bases, with 9 bases between. The CDR3 has 15 residues. CDR3 residues: CASSLRADPYNEQFF. The CDR3 DNA sequence: TGTGCCAGCAGCTTAAGGGCAGACCCCTACAATGAGCAGTTCTTC.